This entry concerns a single T cell receptor (beta chain). The antigen is undetermined. Sequencing was performed with immunoSEQ multiplex PCR; in TCRdb, only in-frame clones are kept and a portion is missing. Among about 120,000 clones listed, around 88% were seen once. Time point: peripheral blood 6 weeks after treatment start. The data stem from a study of PD-L1 blockade in urothelial cancer. Study-wide background: Analysis of blood occurred 3 weeks (second dose) and 6 weeks after treatment start. Study-wide points: Better survival was predicted by below-median pretreatment blood TCR clonality. Tumor-associated clones in the blood of durable-benefit patients grew more at 3 weeks.

V gave up 6 bases and J gave up 1 base, with 16 bases separating them. This CDR3 spans 15 amino acids. CDR1 is SGHTA, CDR2 FQGNSA, per germline. Sample: PBMCs, taken around atezolizumab (anti-PD-L1) treatment. The sequence derives from a man aged 45-60 years with urothelial cancer. The chain is built from TRBV7-2 and TRBJ2-7; TRBD1 is a possible D gene (6 bases). The CDR3, as DNA: TGTGCCAGCAGACAAAGACAGGACCCATCCTACGAGCAGTACTTC. Its protein is CASRQRQDPSYEQYF.